This T cell receptor (beta chain) was recovered during a study of metastatic and nonmetastatic thyroid tumors. Whole-study context: Peripheral blood and tumor or nodule samples from malignant and benign thyroid patients were compared. Study results and caveats: A significant increase in TCR beta diversity was reportedly seen in malignant thyroid tumors relative to benign nodules, in blood and tumor.

Until they underwent thyroid surgery, no patient had received any treatment. On this clone itself: Its antigen is unknown.

From germline, CDR1 is SGHTS and CDR2 YDEGEE. The V end was cut by 0 bases, the J end by 6 bases, with 7 bases between. The length of the CDR3 is 13 residues. Original handling: The study built a papillary thyroid cancer distant-metastasis classifier from CDR3 differences across clinicopathological groups. TCRdb re-called the PCR reads through MiXCR. Here the V and J calls rest on TCRdb's processing, not on the authors' analysis. Among about 6,000 clones listed, approximately 16% were seen once. The sequence was obtained from a male donor with papillary thyroid cancer or a benign thyroid nodule (not recorded which). Some clones in this sample may be carry-over from other donors' samples. The material sequenced was tumor tissue. V and J are TRBV5-8 and TRBJ2-1; D may be TRBD1 (5 bases). The CDR3 loop is CASSLGQLNEQFF. The CDR3 nucleotides are TGTGCCAGCAGCTTGGGACAGCTCAATGAGCAGTTCTTC.